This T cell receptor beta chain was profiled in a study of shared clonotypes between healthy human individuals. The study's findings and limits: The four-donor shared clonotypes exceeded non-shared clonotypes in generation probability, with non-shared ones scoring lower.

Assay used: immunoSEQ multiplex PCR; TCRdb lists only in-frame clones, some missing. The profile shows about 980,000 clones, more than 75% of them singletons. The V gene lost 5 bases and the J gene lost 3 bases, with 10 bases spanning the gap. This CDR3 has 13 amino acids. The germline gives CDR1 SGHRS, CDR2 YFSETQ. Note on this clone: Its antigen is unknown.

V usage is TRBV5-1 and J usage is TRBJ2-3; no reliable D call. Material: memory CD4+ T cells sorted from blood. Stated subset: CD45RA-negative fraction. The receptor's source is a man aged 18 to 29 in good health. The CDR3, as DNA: TGCGCCAGCAGAACTTCGACGACAGATACGCAGTATTTT. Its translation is CASRTSTTDTQYF.